This paragraph covers one T cell receptor (beta chain) sequence. Its cognate antigen is unknown. This sample is drawn from a study of shared clonotypes between healthy human individuals. Overall study findings and caveats: Tissues were not sampled, only blood, and their repertoires likely differ. The donor pool, a small one, limited the genetic and exposure-history diversity represented.

Only Caucasian adults living in Nashville, Tennessee made up the donor group. It was at deep level that the assay was run. Repertoires were generated with immunoSEQ multiplex PCR, while TCRdb's copy carries only in-frame clones and drops some. The sample shows about 470,000 clones, 70% to 80% of them seen only once. CDR3 size: 17 residues. With V trimmed by 3 bases and J by 0 bases, 8 bases remained unmatched. Germline loops: CDR1 SGHAT, CDR2 FQNNGV. This clonotype originated in a middle-aged woman in good health. Some clones in this sample may be carry-over from other donors' samples. Sequencing was performed on PBMCs. V is TRBV11-2 and J is TRBJ1-1; TRBD1 aligns across 9 bases. Here the CDR3 DNA reads TGTGCCAGCAGCTTCCGGGACAGGGAATGGATGAACACTGAAGCTTTCTTT. This translates into CASSFRDREWMNTEAFF. Drawing the rest from reference TRBV11-2 and TRBJ1-1, the complete variable domain is EAGVAQSPRYKIIEKRQSVAFWCNPISGHATLYWYQQILGQGPKLLIQFQNNGVVDDSQLPKDRFSAERLKGVDSTLKIQPAKLEDSAVYLCASSFRDREWMNTEAFFGQGTRLTVV.